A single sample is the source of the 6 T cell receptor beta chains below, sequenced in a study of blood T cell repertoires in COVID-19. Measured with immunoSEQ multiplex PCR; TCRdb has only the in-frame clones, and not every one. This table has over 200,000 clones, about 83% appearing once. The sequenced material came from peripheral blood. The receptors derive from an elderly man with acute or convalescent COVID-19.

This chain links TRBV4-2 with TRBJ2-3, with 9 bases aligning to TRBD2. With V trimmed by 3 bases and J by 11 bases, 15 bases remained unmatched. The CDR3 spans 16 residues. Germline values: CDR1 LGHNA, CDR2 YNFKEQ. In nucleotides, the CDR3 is TGTGCCAGCAGCCACCTTGGGGCGGGAGGGGTGAGTGAGCAGTATTTT. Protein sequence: CASSHLGAGGVSEQYF.

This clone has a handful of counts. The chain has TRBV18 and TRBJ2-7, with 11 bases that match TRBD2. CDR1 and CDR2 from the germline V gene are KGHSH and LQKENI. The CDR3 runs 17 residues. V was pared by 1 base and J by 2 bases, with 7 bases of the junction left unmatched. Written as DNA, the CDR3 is TGTGCCAGCTCACCACGGGGCCTAGCGGGAGGAACCTACGAGCAGTACTTC. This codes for CASSPRGLAGGTYEQYF.

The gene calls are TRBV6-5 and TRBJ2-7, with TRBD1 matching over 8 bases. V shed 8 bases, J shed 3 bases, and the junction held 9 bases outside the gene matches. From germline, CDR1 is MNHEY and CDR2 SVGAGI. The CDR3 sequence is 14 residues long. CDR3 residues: CASGSGTGGYEQYF. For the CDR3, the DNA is TGTGCCAGCGGCTCCGGGACAGGAGGCTACGAGCAGTACTTC.

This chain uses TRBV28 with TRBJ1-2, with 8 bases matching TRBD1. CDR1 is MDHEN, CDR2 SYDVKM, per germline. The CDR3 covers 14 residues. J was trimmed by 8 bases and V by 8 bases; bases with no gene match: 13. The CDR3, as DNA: TGTGCCAGCCGGGTAGGGACAGGTAGTTTGGGCTACACCTTC. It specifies CASRVGTGSLGYTF.

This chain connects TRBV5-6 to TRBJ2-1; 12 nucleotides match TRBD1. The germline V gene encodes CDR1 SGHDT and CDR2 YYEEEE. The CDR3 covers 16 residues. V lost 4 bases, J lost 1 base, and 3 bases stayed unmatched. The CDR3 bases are TGTGCCAGCAGCGTGGGACAGGGGGCGTCCTACAATGAGCAGTTCTTC. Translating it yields CASSVGQGASYNEQFF.

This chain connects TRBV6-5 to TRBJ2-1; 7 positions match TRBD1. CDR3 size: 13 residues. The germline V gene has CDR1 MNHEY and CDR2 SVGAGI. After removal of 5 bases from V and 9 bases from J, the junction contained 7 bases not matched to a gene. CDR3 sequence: CASSTTGIGEQFF. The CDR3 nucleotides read TGTGCCAGCAGTACGACAGGGATCGGTGAGCAGTTCTTC.